This T cell receptor (beta chain) comes out of a study of technical replicates of blood from several donors. There are 14 residues in the CDR3. Trimming shortened V by 5 bases and J by 3 bases, and 10 bases separated the two germline ends. Per germline, CDR1 MNHEY and CDR2 SMNVEV (reference sequence). Sequencing used immunoSEQ multiplex PCR; TCRdb keeps in-frame clones, though not all of them. This sample has more than 75,000 clones, with 93% found just once. The sequence was collected from a human donor in good health. V usage is TRBV27 and J usage is TRBJ2-2, with D uncertain. Sequenced material: T cells isolated from PBMCs. CDR3 sequence: CASSLTRDTGELFF. DNA for the CDR3: TGTGCCAGCAGTCTAACCCGGGACACCGGGGAGCTGTTTTTT.